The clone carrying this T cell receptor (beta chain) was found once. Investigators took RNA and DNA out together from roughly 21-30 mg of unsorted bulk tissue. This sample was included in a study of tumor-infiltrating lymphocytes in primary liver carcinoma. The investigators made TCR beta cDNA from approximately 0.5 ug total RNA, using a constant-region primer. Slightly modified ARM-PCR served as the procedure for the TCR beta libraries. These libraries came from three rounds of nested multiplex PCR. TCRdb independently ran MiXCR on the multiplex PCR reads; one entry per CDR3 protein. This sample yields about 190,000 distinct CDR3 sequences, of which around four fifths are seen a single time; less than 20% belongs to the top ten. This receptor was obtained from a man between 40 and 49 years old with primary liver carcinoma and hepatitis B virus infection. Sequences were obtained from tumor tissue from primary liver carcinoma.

This CDR3 is CASRGMRSYEQYF. DNA for the CDR3: TGTGCCAGCAGGGGGATGCGTTCTTACGAGCAGTACTTC. The gene calls are TRBV11-1 and TRBJ2-7; D remains unclear. Germline V gene data show CDR1 as SGHAT and CDR2 as FQDESV (reference sequence). The CDR3 totals 13 residues. Trimming left V 6 bases short and J 4 bases short, with 13 bases between.